This T cell receptor beta chain was recorded in a study of T cell repertoires in cytomegalovirus infection. TCRdb re-called the reads with MiXCR, one entry per CDR3 protein. The table has 150,000 to 200,000 distinct CDR3 sequences, 8% to 10% seen once; the top ten hold about 4.6%. As concerns this clonotype: Its target is unknown.

Study results and limitations: Identification of carriers of CMV plus the relevant HLA was achieved through cumulative public TCR beta family frequency.

Sequencing was carried out using PBMCs. The clonotype originates from a human donor in good health (CMV status not recorded). Some clones in this sample may be carry-over from other donors' samples.

The CDR3 region has the DNA TGTGCCAGCAGCCAAGACAGGGAGAACACTGAAGCTTTCTTT. Protein product: CASSQDRENTEAFF. The chain carries TRBV4-2 and TRBJ1-1; tentative D call: TRBD1 (5 bases). Trimming left V 0 bases short and J 1 base short, with 6 bases between. Germline values: CDR1 LGHNA, CDR2 YNFKEQ. This CDR3 has 14 residues.